This entry lists 30 T cell receptor beta chains sequenced from one sample in a study of control samples from healthy donors and cancer patients. Method: immunoSEQ multiplex PCR; TCRdb's copy keeps in-frame clones and lacks some. The data hold more than 100,000 clones, with more than 70% observed a single time. Sequences were obtained from blood. The receptor source for this set is a man between 35 and 55 years old in good health.

The sample holds one count of this clone. The same CDR3 arises from other DNA sequences in this sample as well. This rearrangement joins TRBV12-3 or TRBV12-4 to TRBJ1-2, with 9 nucleotides matching TRBD1. V shed 6 bases, J shed 4 bases, and the junction held 3 bases outside the gene matches. The CDR3 extends over 13 amino acids. For the CDR3, the DNA is TGTGCCAGCAGCCTACAGGGGGCCTATGGCTACACCTTC. Amino acid sequence: CASSLQGAYGYTF.

The chain links TRBV11-3 to TRBJ1-4, with 9 nucleotides matching TRBD1. V lost 5 bases to trimming and J lost 8 bases; unmatched junction nucleotides: 9. The CDR3 runs 15 residues. Germline CDR1 SGHNT, CDR2 YENEEA. CDR3 loop: CASSNRQGGEEKLFF. In DNA form, the CDR3 reads TGTGCCAGCAGCAACAGACAGGGGGGAGAAGAAAAACTGTTTTTT.

This rearrangement joins TRBV5-1 to TRBJ2-5; 8 bases map to TRBD1. CDR3 length equals 15 residues. The junction had 11 bases not matched to a gene; V was cut back by 5 bases and J by 5 bases. Germline V gene sequence: CDR1 SGHRS, CDR2 YFSETQ. This CDR3 is CASSSNQGAGETQYF. CDR3 nucleotide sequence: TGCGCCAGCAGTTCGAACCAGGGGGCAGGGGAGACCCAGTACTTC.

CDR3 region: CASRIENTEAFF. As DNA, the CDR3 is TGTGCCAGCAGGATTGAGAACACTGAAGCTTTCTTT. The chain is built from TRBV6-7 and TRBJ1-1; D remains ambiguous. TRBV6-7 is filed as an ORF, its function uncertain. This CDR3 has 12 amino acids. V gave up 6 bases and J gave up 1 base, with 6 bases separating them.

The rearrangement joins TRBV6-1 to TRBJ2-1, with TRBD2 matching over 10 bases. After removal of 4 bases from V and 9 bases from J, the junction contained 15 bases not matched to a gene. CDR3 length: 17 amino acids. CDR1 MNHNS and CDR2 SASEGT come from the germline V gene. CDR3 DNA: TGTGCCAGCAGTGCTTTAGCGGGGGGCCCGTTAGTGGGTGAGCAGTTCTTC. It codes for CASSALAGGPLVGEQFF.

The rearrangement joins TRBV5-1 to TRBJ1-2, with D possibly TRBD1 on 6 matching bases. The V end lost 0 bases, the J end lost 3 bases, and 6 bases lay between the germline ends. The CDR3 runs 13 residues. Germline V gene data show CDR1 as SGHRS and CDR2 as YFSETQ. DNA of the CDR3: TGCGCCAGCAGCTTGGAGGGGGACTATGGCTACACCTTC. This gives the protein CASSLEGDYGYTF.

The chain combines TRBV5-6 with TRBJ1-2; no firm D call. The CDR3 sequence is 15 residues long. Germline V gene sequence: CDR1 SGHDT, CDR2 YYEEEE. The V end lost 4 bases, the J end lost 0 bases, and 13 bases lay between the germline ends. This CDR3 is CASSRRYSSNYGYTF. In DNA, the CDR3 is TGTGCCAGCAGCCGACGTTACAGCTCTAACTATGGCTACACCTTC.

This clone was observed a handful of times. At the DNA level, this CDR3 is encoded by other sequences in the same sample as well. The chain has TRBV29-1 and TRBJ1-1; 10 bases fit TRBD1. The V segment lost 7 bases and the J segment 1 base; nucleotides outside the gene matches: 3. The germline V gene has CDR1 SQVTM and CDR2 ANQGSEA. This CDR3 contains 13 residues. Here the CDR3 DNA reads TGCAGCGCCAGACAGGGGGCGAACACTGAAGCTTTCTTT. Protein sequence: CSARQGANTEAFF.

The chain uses TRBV6-2 or TRBV6-3 and TRBJ2-5, with 8 positions matching TRBD2. Trimming removed 6 bases from V and 4 bases from J; junction bases left unmatched: 13. From germline, CDR1 is MNHEY and CDR2 SVGEGT. CDR3 size: 16 residues. The CDR3 reads CASSRRGAGGGETQYF. The CDR3 nucleotides are TGTGCCAGCAGCCGCCGGGGTGCGGGGGGCGGAGAGACCCAGTACTTC.

The chain couples TRBV27 to TRBJ2-7; TRBD1 matches 10 bases. CDR3 length equals 17 residues. Germline V gene data show CDR1 as MNHEY and CDR2 as SMNVEV (reference sequence). The trim removed 2 bases at V and 4 bases at J, leaving 11 bases unmatched. CDR3 loop: CASSLRDLGQGVYEQYF. The CDR3 DNA follows: TGTGCCAGCAGTTTACGGGACCTCGGACAGGGGGTTTACGAGCAGTACTTC.

The V gene is TRBV7-9, the J gene TRBJ1-1; a weak D match, TRBD1 (5 bases). CDR3 length: 16 residues. Germline loops: CDR1 SEHNR, CDR2 FQNEAQ (reference sequence). Trimming shortened V by 2 bases and J by 0 bases, and 13 bases separated the two germline ends. Here the CDR3 DNA reads TGTGCCAGCAGCTTATGGGGCGGGCGGATGAACACTGAAGCTTTCTTT. As protein: CASSLWGGRMNTEAFF.

This chain links TRBV7-9 with TRBJ1-6; tentatively, D is TRBD1 (6 bases). Germline values: CDR1 SEHNR, CDR2 FQNEAQ (reference sequence). Trimming stripped 5 bases from V and 8 bases from J, with 13 bases between. The CDR3 is made up of 14 amino acids. The CDR3 DNA reads as TGTGCCAGCAGCGCCCAGGGGAAGGATTCACCCCTCCACTTT. This codes for CASSAQGKDSPLHF.

The J gene is TRBJ2-2, the V gene TRBV4-3, with a weak D call TRBD2 (6 bases). This CDR3 is 16 amino acids long. CDR1 is LGHNA and CDR2 is YSLEER in the germline V gene. Trimming left V 0 bases short and J 4 bases short, with 12 bases between. The CDR3 loop reads CASSQDTSSGTGELFF. As DNA, the CDR3 is TGCGCCAGCAGCCAAGATACTAGCTCGGGCACCGGGGAGCTGTTTTTT.

The chain recombines TRBV12-3 or TRBV12-4 with TRBJ1-1; unclear D gene. Deletions cut 6 bases from V and 4 bases from J, with 9 bases between. The CDR3 extends over 12 amino acids. The CDR3 DNA is TGTGCCAGCAGAGGGAGGAGCACTGAAGCTTTCTTT. Its translation is CASRGRSTEAFF.

The V gene is TRBV7-9, the J gene TRBJ1-1; D is unclear. Germline CDR1 reads SEHNR; CDR2 reads FQNEAQ (reference sequence). V was cut by 4 bases and J by 0 bases, with 18 bases left in between. The CDR3 runs 17 residues. The CDR3 nucleotides read TGTGCCAGCAGCTCAGAGTCCCTCCCTAGATTGAACACTGAAGCTTTCTTT. Its translation: CASSSESLPRLNTEAFF. Using reference TRBV7-9 and TRBJ1-1 for the parts outside the CDR3, the full variable domain is DTGVSQNPRHKITKRGQNVTFRCDPISEHNRLYWYRQTLGQGPEFLTYFQNEAQLEKSRLLSDRFSAERPKGSFSTLEIQRTEQGDSAMYLCASSSESLPRLNTEAFFGQGTRLTVV.

The V call is TRBV27, the J call TRBJ1-5; no definite D call. This CDR3 comprises 13 residues. V was clipped by 3 bases and J by 3 bases, with 6 bases between them. The V gene's germline CDR1 is MNHEY and CDR2 SMNVEV (reference sequence). CDR3 sequence reads: CASSFSYNQPQHF. As DNA, the CDR3 is TGTGCCAGCAGTTTTAGTTACAATCAGCCCCAGCATTTT.

This clone was found once. The chain links TRBV7-9 to TRBJ1-6, with D tentatively TRBD1 (5 bases). Trimming cost V 5 bases and J 0 bases, with 17 bases left between them. Looked up from germline, CDR1 is SEHNR and CDR2 is FQNEAQ (reference sequence). The CDR3 has 18 residues. The CDR3 DNA is TGTGCCAGCAGCCCGTACCGGGACCCTGGCTCCTATAATTCACCCCTCCACTTT. It codes for CASSPYRDPGSYNSPLHF.

The chain is built from TRBV5-6 and TRBJ2-7; perhaps D is TRBD1 or TRBD2 (6 bases each). Germline V gene sequence: CDR1 SGHDT, CDR2 YYEEEE. V was trimmed by 4 bases and J by 1 base, leaving 12 bases between them. The CDR3 is 14 amino acids. The CDR3 region is CASSLGGRSYEQYF. The CDR3, as DNA: TGTGCCAGCAGCCTAGGGGGGAGGTCCTACGAGCAGTACTTC.

The chain is built from TRBV7-2 and TRBJ1-1; D not certain. Germline CDR1 and CDR2: SGHTA and FQGNSA. Trimming pared 2 bases from V and 1 base from J, leaving 5 bases between. This CDR3 is 13 amino acids long. This CDR3 reads CASSLNTNTEAFF. The CDR3 coding sequence is TGTGCCAGCAGCTTAAACACGAACACTGAAGCTTTCTTT.

This clone has only a few counts. The chain combines TRBV7-9 with TRBJ2-3, with 12 bases aligning to TRBD2. Germline CDR1 reads SEHNR; CDR2 reads FQNEAQ (reference sequence). There are 16 residues in the CDR3. Trimming took 4 bases from V and 5 from J; bases not matched to a gene: 7. Here the CDR3 reads CASSSRTSGERDTQYF. The CDR3 coding sequence is TGTGCCAGCAGCTCGCGGACTAGCGGGGAAAGAGATACGCAGTATTTT.

The chain links TRBV20-1 to TRBJ1-2, with TRBD1 matching 9 bases. Unmatched junction bases numbered 4, after V lost 6 bases and J lost 8 bases. This CDR3 has 11 residues. Germline V gives CDR1 DFQATT, CDR2 SNEGSKA (reference sequence). CDR3 coding DNA: TGCAGTGCCAATACAGGGGGCGGCTACACCTTC. Amino acid sequence: CSANTGGGYTF.

The V gene is TRBV6-5, the J gene TRBJ2-7; D unclear. Trimming removed 6 bases at V and 3 bases at J, with 12 bases between. CDR1 is MNHEY and CDR2 is SVGAGI in the germline V gene. This CDR3 has 13 residues. The CDR3 DNA follows: TGTGCCAGCAGGATTAATACCATCTACGAGCAGTACTTC. It is translated as CASRINTIYEQYF.

The rearrangement joins TRBV7-3 to TRBJ1-3, with D possibly TRBD1 on 6 matching bases. The CDR3 runs to 16 residues. Germline V gene sequence: CDR1 SGHTA, CDR2 FQGTGA. The ends were cut back, 3 bases at V and 0 bases at J, with 12 bases in the middle. CDR3 nucleotide sequence: TGTGCCAGCAGCTTGACAGGCCGGCTCTCTGGAAACACCATATATTTT. This translates into CASSLTGRLSGNTIYF.

The rearrangement joins TRBV5-6 to TRBJ1-1; no definite D call. V lost 0 bases to trimming and J lost 3 bases, with 6 bases between them. The CDR3 runs to 13 residues. Germline V gene lookup returns CDR1 SGHDT and CDR2 YYEEEE. The CDR3 DNA reads as TGTGCCAGCAGCTTGGCACCTGACACTGAAGCTTTCTTT. Its translation: CASSLAPDTEAFF.

The gene calls are TRBV7-9 and TRBJ1-4, with D perhaps TRBD1 (6 bases). This CDR3 comprises 17 residues. The V gene lost 3 bases and the J gene lost 1 base, with 15 bases spanning the gap. CDR1 is SEHNR, CDR2 FQNEAQ, per germline (reference sequence). Written as DNA, the CDR3 is TGTGCCAGCAGCTTCAGCGGGGGGCGGAGAACTAATGAAAAACTGTTTTTT. It encodes CASSFSGGRRTNEKLFF.

The chain links TRBV13 to TRBJ2-7, with TRBD2 identical over 15 bases. The germline V gene has CDR1 PRHDT and CDR2 FYEKMQ (reference sequence). The CDR3 length is 17 residues. V trimming: 5 bases; J trimming: 0 bases; junction bases outside the gene matches: 5. This CDR3 is CASSMGLAGGSSYEQYF. CDR3 DNA: TGTGCCAGCAGCATGGGACTAGCGGGGGGAAGCTCCTACGAGCAGTACTTC.

The rearrangement uses TRBV11-3 and TRBJ2-1, with D tentatively TRBD2 (6 bases). The germline gives CDR1 SGHNT, CDR2 YENEEA. V was pared by 3 bases and J by 6 bases, with 12 bases between. CDR3 length equals 14 residues. The DNA for the CDR3 is TGTGCCAGCAGCTTGACTAGTTTGGGCAATGAGCAGTTCTTC. Its translation: CASSLTSLGNEQFF.

The count of this clone is one. The chain has TRBV5-6 and TRBJ2-1, with D possibly matching TRBD1 (6 bases). The V and J ends lost 4 bases and 5 bases respectively, with 16 bases between them. Per germline, CDR1 SGHDT and CDR2 YYEEEE. The CDR3 spans 15 residues. DNA of the CDR3: TGTGCCAGCAGCCTCCAGACAGGCCTCCACAATGAGCAGTTCTTC. Its translation: CASSLQTGLHNEQFF.

J is TRBJ2-4 and V is TRBV6-6; 7 bases fit TRBD1. The V segment lost 6 bases and the J segment 7 bases; nucleotides outside the gene matches: 9. The CDR3 length is 14 residues. Germline V gives CDR1 MNHNY, CDR2 SVGAGI (reference sequence). CDR3 in DNA: TGTGCCAGCAGGTCCGCAGGGGGAAGGAACATTCAGTACTTC. It encodes CASRSAGGRNIQYF.

The chain is built from TRBV7-9 and TRBJ1-1; a possible D gene is TRBD1 (5 bases). CDR1 and CDR2 (germline): SEHNR, FQNEAQ (reference sequence). The CDR3 totals 12 residues. Deletions cut 10 bases from V and 1 base from J, with 10 bases between. Here the CDR3 reads CATGGENTEAFF. The DNA of the CDR3 is TGTGCCACTGGAGGGGAGAACACTGAAGCTTTCTTT.